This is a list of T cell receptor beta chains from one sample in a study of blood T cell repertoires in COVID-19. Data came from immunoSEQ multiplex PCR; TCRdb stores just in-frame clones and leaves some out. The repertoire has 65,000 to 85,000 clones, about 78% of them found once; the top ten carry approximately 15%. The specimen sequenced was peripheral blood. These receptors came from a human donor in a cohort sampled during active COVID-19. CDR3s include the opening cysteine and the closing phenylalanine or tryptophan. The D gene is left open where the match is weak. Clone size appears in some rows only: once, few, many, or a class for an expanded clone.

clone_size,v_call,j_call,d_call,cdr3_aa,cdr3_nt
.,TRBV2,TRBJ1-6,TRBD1,CASSGGGTGNSPLHF,TGTGCCAGCAGTGGGGGAGGGACAGGGAATTCACCCCTCCACTTT
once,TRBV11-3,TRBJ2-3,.,CASRLGTTDTQYF,TGTGCCAGCAGGTTAGGGACAACAGATACGCAGTATTTT
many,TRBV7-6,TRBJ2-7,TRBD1,CASSSTGGHLYEQYF,TGTGCCAGCAGCTCAACAGGGGGGCACCTCTACGAGCAGTACTTC
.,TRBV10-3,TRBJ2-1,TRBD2,CAISGTSGSGNEQFF,TGTGCCATCAGTGGAACTAGCGGGAGTGGCAATGAGCAGTTCTTC
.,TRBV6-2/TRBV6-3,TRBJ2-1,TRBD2,CASSYLSGSAHYNEQFF,TGTGCCAGCAGTTACCTTAGCGGGAGCGCCCACTACAATGAGCAGTTCTTC
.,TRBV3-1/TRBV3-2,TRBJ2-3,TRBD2,CASGPSGMADTQYF,TGTGCCAGCGGGCCTAGCGGGATGGCAGATACGCAGTATTTT
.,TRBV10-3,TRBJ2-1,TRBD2,CAISESMREGRHEQFF,TGTGCCATCAGTGAGTCGATGAGGGAGGGCCGTCATGAGCAGTTCTTC
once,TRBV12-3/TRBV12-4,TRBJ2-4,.,CASSGSAKNIQYF,TGTGCCAGCAGCGGGAGCGCCAAAAACATTCAGTACTTC
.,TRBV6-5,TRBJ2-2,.,CASSLRRAGELFF,TGTGCCAGCAGTTTGAGGAGGGCCGGGGAGCTGTTTTTT
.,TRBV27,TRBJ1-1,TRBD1,CASSSTGVLNTEAFF,TGTGCCAGCAGTTCAACAGGGGTTTTGAACACTGAAGCTTTCTTT
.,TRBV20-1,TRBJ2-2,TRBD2,CSASQGLAAGELFF,TGCAGTGCTAGTCAGGGACTAGCCGCCGGGGAGCTGTTTTTT
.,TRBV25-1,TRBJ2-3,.,CASKGNGGSTDTQYF,TGTGCCAGCAAGGGTAACGGGGGAAGCACAGATACGCAGTATTTT
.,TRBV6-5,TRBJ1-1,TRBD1,CASSYPGQGDTEAFF,TGTGCCAGCAGTTACCCAGGACAGGGTGACACTGAAGCTTTCTTT
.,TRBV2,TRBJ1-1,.,CASPRVDTEAFF,TGTGCCAGCCCTCGGGTCGACACTGAAGCTTTCTTT
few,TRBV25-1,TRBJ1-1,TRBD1,CASSRTGPLEAFF,TGTGCCAGCAGCCGGACAGGGCCCCTTGAAGCTTTCTTT
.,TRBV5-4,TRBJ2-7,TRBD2,CASSWGAGGATYEQYF,TGTGCCAGCAGCTGGGGTGCGGGGGGGGCTACCTACGAGCAGTACTTC
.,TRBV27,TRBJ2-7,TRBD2,CASSWGGEQYF,TGTGCCAGCAGCTGGGGGGGCGAGCAGTACTTC
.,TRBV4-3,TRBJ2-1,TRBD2,CASSQDGVAGVDYNEQFF,TGCGCCAGCAGCCAAGATGGGGTAGCGGGAGTTGACTACAATGAGCAGTTCTTC
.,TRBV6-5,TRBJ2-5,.,CASSRDSYAQETQYF,TGTGCCAGCAGCCGTGACTCTTACGCGCAAGAGACCCAGTACTTC
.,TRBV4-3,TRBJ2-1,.,CASSQGSTAYNEQFF,TGCGCCAGCAGCCAAGGTAGTACCGCCTACAATGAGCAGTTCTTC
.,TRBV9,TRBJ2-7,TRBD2,CASSVGTSGYEQYF,TGTGCCAGCAGCGTAGGTACTAGCGGCTACGAGCAGTACTTC
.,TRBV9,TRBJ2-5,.,CASSRGQQETQYF,TGTGCCAGCAGCCGGGGACAACAAGAGACCCAGTACTTC